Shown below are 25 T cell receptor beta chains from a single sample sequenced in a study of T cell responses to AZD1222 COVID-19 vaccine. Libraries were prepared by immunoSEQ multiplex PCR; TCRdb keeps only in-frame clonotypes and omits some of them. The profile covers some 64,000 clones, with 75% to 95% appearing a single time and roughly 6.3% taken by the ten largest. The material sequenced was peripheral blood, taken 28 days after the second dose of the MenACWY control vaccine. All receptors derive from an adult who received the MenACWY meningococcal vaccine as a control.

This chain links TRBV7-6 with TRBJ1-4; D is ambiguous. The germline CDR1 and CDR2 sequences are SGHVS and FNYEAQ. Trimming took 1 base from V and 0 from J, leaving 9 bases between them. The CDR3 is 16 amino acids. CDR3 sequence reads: CASSLGSGATNEKLFF. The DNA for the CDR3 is TGTGCCAGCAGCTTAGGTAGTGGTGCAACTAATGAAAAACTGTTTTTT.

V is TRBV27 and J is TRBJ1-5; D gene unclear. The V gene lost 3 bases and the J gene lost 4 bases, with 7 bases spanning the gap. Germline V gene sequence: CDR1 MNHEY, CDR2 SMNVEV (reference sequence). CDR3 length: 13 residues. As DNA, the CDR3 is TGTGCCAGCAGTTTTACGGGGAATCAGCCCCAGCATTTT. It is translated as CASSFTGNQPQHF.

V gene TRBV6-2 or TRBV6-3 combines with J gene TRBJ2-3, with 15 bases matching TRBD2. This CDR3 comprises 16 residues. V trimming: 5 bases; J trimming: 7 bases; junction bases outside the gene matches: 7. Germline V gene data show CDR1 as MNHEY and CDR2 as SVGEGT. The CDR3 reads CASSPGLAGGRHTQYF. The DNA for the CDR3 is TGTGCCAGCAGTCCCGGACTAGCGGGAGGGCGGCATACGCAGTATTTT.

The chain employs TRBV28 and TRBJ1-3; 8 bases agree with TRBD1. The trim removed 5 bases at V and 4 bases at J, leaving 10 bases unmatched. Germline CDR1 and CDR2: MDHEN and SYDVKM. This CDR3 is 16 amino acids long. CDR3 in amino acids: CASSTTGEGSGNTIYF. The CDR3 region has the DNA TGTGCCAGCAGTACGACAGGGGAAGGTTCGGGAAACACCATATATTTT.

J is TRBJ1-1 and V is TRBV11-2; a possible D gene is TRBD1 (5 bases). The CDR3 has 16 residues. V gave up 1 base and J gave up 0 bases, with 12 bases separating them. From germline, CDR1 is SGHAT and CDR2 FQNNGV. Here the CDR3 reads CASSLGPGLMNTEAFF. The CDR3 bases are TGTGCCAGCAGCTTAGGTCCGGGACTTATGAACACTGAAGCTTTCTTT.

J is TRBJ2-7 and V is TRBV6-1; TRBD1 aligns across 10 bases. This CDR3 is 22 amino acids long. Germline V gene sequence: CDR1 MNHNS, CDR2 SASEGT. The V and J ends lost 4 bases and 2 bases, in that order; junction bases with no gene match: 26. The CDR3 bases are TGTGCCAGCAGTGGAGCCCCCCCCCGTGGGACAGGGGCCCCTAGCGGAGCCTACGAGCAGTACTTC. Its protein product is CASSGAPPRGTGAPSGAYEQYF.

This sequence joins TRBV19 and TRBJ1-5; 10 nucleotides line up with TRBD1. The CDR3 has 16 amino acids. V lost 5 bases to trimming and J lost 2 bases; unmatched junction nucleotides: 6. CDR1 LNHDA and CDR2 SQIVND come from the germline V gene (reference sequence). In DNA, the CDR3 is TGTGCCAGTAGTGTCGCCGGGACAGGGGGCAATCAGCCCCAGCATTTT. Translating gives CASSVAGTGGNQPQHF.

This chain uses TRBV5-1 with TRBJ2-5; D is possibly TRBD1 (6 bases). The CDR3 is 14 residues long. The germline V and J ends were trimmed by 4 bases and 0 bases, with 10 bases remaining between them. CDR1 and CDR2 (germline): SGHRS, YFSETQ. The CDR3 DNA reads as TGCGCCAGCAGCACTTCAGGGGACCAAGAGACCCAGTACTTC. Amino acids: CASSTSGDQETQYF.

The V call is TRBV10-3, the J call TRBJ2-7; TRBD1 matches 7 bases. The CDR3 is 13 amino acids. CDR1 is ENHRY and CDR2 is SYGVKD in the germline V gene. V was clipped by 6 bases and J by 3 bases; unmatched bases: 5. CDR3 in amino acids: CAIREGQHYEQYF. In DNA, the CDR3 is TGTGCCATCAGAGAGGGACAGCACTACGAGCAGTACTTC.

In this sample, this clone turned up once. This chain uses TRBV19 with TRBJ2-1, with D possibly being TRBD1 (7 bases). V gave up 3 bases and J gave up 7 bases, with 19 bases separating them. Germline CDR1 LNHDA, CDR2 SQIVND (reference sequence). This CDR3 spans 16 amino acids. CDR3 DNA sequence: TGTGCCAGTAGTATGGAGGCACTAGCCAGGGGGAATGAGCAGTTCTTC. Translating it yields CASSMEALARGNEQFF.

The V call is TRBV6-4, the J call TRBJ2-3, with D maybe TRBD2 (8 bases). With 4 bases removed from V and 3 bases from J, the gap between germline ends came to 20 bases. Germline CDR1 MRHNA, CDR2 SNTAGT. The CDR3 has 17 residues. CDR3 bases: TGTGCCAGCAGTGCCTCGGGGGGGACAGTGGATACAGATACGCAGTATTTT. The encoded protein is CASSASGGTVDTDTQYF.

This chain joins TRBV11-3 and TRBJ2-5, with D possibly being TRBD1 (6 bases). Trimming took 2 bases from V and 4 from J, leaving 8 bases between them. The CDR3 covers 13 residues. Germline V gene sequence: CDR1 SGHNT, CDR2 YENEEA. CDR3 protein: CASSLRGGETQYF. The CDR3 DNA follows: TGTGCCAGCAGCTTACGAGGGGGAGAGACCCAGTACTTC.

CDR3 sequence reads: CASSRKGFNSPLHF. The CDR3 region has the DNA TGCGCCAGCAGCCGAAAGGGGTTCAATTCACCCCTCCACTTT. This chain connects TRBV4-3 to TRBJ1-6, with a tentative D call TRBD1 (5 bases). V gave up 4 bases and J gave up 7 bases, with 11 bases separating them. Germline V gives CDR1 LGHNA, CDR2 YSLEER. CDR3 length equals 14 residues.

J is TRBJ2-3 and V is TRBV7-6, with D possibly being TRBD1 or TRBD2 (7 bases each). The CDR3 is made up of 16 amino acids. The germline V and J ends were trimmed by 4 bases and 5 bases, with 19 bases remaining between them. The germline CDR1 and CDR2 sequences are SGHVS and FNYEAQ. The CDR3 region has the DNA TGTGCCAGCAGCTACGCAGGGGGAGGGCCGGGAGATACGCAGTATTTT. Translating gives CASSYAGGGPGDTQYF.

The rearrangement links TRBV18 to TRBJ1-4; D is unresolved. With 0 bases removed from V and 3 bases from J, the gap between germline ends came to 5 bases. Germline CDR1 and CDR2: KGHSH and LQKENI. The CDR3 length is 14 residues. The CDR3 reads CASSPPAPNEKLFF. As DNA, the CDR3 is TGTGCCAGCTCACCACCGGCCCCTAATGAAAAACTGTTTTTT.

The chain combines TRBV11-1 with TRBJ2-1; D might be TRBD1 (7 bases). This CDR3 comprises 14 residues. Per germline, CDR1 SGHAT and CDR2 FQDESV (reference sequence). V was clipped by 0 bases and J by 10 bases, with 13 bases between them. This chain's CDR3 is CASSLARQGGEQFF. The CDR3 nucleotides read TGTGCCAGCAGCTTAGCCAGACAGGGAGGCGAGCAGTTCTTC.

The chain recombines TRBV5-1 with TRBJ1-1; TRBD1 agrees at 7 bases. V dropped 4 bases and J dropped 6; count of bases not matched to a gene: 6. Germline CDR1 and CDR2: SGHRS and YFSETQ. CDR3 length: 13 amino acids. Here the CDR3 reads CASSPGGGAEAFF. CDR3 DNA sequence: TGCGCCAGCAGCCCAGGAGGGGGCGCTGAAGCTTTCTTT. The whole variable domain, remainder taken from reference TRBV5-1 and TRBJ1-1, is KAGVTQTPRYLIKTRGQQVTLSCSPISGHRSVSWYQQTPGQGLQFLFEYFSETQRNKGNFPGRFSGRQFSNSRSEMNVSTLELGDSALYLCASSPGGGAEAFFGQGTRLTVV.

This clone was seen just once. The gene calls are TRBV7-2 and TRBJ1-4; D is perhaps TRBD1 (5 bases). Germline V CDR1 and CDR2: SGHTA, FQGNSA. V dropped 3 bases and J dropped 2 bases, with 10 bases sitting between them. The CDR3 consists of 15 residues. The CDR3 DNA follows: TGTGCCAGCAGCTTCGGGACGACGACTAATGAAAAACTGTTTTTT. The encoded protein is CASSFGTTTNEKLFF.

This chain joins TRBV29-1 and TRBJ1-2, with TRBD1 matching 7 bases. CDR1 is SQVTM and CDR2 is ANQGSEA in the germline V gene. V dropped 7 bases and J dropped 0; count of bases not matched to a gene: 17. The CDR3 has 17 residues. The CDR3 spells CSARQGESEGANYGYTF. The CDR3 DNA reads TGCAGCGCCCGACAGGGCGAGTCGGAGGGAGCTAACTATGGCTACACCTTC.

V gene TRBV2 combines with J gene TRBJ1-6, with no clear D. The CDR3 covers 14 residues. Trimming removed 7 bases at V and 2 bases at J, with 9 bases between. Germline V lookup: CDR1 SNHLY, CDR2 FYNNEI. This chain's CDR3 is CASILGAYNSPLHF. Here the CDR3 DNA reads TGTGCCAGCATACTTGGCGCCTATAATTCACCCCTCCACTTT.

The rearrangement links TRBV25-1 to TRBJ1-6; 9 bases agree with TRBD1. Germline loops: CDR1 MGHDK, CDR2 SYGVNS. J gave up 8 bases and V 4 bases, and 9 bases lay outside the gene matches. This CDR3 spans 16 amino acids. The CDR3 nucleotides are TGTGCCAGCAGTGTCCCCGGGACAGGGACGGATTCACCCCTCCACTTT. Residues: CASSVPGTGTDSPLHF. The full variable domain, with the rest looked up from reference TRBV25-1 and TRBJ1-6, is EADIYQTPRYLVIGTGKKITLECSQTMGHDKMYWYQQDPGMELHLIHYSYGVNSTEKGDLSSESTVSRIRTEHFPLTLESARPSHTSQYLCASSVPGTGTDSPLHFGNGTRLTVT.

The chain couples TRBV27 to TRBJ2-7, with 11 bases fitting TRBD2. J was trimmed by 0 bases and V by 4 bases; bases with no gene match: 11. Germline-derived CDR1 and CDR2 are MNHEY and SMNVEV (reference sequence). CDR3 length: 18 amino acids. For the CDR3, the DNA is TGTGCCAGCAGTTCCTCCCTAGCGGGGGGCCTCAGCTCCTACGAGCAGTACTTC. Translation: CASSSSLAGGLSSYEQYF.

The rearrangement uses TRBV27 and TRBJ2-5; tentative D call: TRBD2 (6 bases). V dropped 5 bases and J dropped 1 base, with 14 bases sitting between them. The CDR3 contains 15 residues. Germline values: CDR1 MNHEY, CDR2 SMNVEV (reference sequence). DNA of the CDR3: TGTGCCAGCAGTCCGGACTACAGGATCCAAGAGACCCAGTACTTC. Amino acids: CASSPDYRIQETQYF.

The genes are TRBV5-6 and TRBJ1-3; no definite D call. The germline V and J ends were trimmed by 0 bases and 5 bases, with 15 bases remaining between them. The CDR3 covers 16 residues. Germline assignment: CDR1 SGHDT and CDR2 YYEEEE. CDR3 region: CASSLDIGEMRNTIYF. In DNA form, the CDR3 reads TGTGCCAGCAGCTTGGATATTGGGGAGATGAGAAACACCATATATTTT.

This CDR3 reads CASRPGTKETQYF. CDR3 DNA: TGTGCCAGTAGGCCAGGTACTAAAGAGACCCAGTACTTC. The chain has TRBV19 and TRBJ2-5, with D unclear. CDR3 length: 13 amino acids. Germline assignment: CDR1 LNHDA and CDR2 SQIVND (reference sequence). The V end lost 6 bases, the J end lost 3 bases, and 11 bases lay between the germline ends.